The clone carrying this T cell receptor beta chain was seen many times. What it recognizes is unknown. This record belongs to a study of T cells in Graves' hyperthyroidism and ophthalmopathy. General study points: The model foresaw ophthalmopathy a median roughly 6 months prior to onset.

Germline assignment: CDR1 LNHDA and CDR2 SQIVND (reference sequence). Trimming removed 3 bases from V and 4 bases from J, with 9 bases in between. CDR3 length: 13 amino acids. TCR beta CDR3 region amplification was performed from RNA transcripts. Initially, a first-round RT-PCR of the TCR CDR3 employed the HTBI primer set. A single record per CDR3 protein comes from TCRdb applying MiXCR to the multiplex PCR reads. The sample includes hundreds of thousands of distinct CDR3 sequences, 35% to 40% seen only once; the top ten take roughly 8.3%. The chain carries TRBV19 and TRBJ1-1; D unresolved. The source of this sequence is a man in his late teens or twenties with Graves' hyperthyroidism. The sample consisted of blood. CDR3 sequence (DNA): TGTGCCAGTAGTATCGGAAGTGTCACTGAAGCTTTCTTT. It translates to CASSIGSVTEAFF.